The rows below give T cell receptor beta chains drawn from one sample of a study of blood T cell repertoires in COVID-19. Using immunoSEQ multiplex PCR, the repertoire was profiled, and TCRdb retains in-frame clones only, with some absent. Of around 290,000 clones in the sample, around 90% were seen once. The material sequenced was PBMCs or T cells enriched from blood (not recorded which). These receptors were obtained from a woman between 25 and 40 years old who had recovered from COVID-19. The CDR3 runs from the conserved cysteine through the conserved F or W. The D gene is left open where the match is weak.

d_call	j_call	v_call	cdr3_aa
.	TRBJ1-2	TRBV11-3	CASSLGHLQGYTF
TRBD2	TRBJ2-6	TRBV7-6	CASSLLGEIAGGLSSGANVLTF
.	TRBJ2-1	TRBV21-1	CASSKVGRGTGVNEQFF
.	TRBJ2-1	TRBV9	CASSVDPPGGEQFF
.	TRBJ1-5	TRBV28	CASSFRGVTPQHF
.	TRBJ1-2	TRBV9	CASSSSGGLRTKPYGYTF
.	TRBJ1-4	TRBV5-8	CASSLGHTAAATNEKLFF
TRBD1	TRBJ1-1	TRBV20-1	CSASLRGQAFF
.	TRBJ2-7	TRBV12-3/TRBV12-4	CASSLDISYEQYF
.	TRBJ1-5	TRBV19	CASSIDFLGRGSNQPQHF